Listed below are T cell receptor beta chains from one sample, sequenced in a study of blood T cell repertoires in COVID-19. Measured with immunoSEQ multiplex PCR; TCRdb has only the in-frame clones, and not every one. Found here are fewer than 300,000 clones, about 85% of them singletons; the top ten hold 13%. Input material: peripheral blood. The receptors originated from a human donor in a cohort sampled during active COVID-19. Each CDR3 is given with its conserved first and last residue. A D gene is named only where the DNA matches it firmly. Expanded clones are given a class, and other clones once, few, many or no size at all.

j_call: TRBJ1-4
clone_size: few
v_call: TRBV7-9
d_call: NA
cdr3_length: 15
cdr3_aa: CASSLSRARNEKLFF
cdr3_nt: TGTGCCAGCAGCTTAAGCAGGGCTAGGAATGAAAAACTGTTTTTT

j_call: TRBJ1-2
clone_size: NA
v_call: TRBV6-5
d_call: TRBD1
cdr3_length: 13
cdr3_aa: CASSSGGRYGYTF
cdr3_nt: TGTGCCAGCAGCTCAGGGGGCCGCTATGGCTACACCTTC

j_call: TRBJ2-5
clone_size: NA
v_call: TRBV28
d_call: NA
cdr3_length: 14
cdr3_aa: CASTIRGYQETQYF
cdr3_nt: TGTGCCAGCACCATAAGGGGTTACCAAGAGACCCAGTACTTC

j_call: TRBJ2-7
clone_size: NA
v_call: TRBV10-1
d_call: TRBD1
cdr3_length: 14
cdr3_aa: CASSPGTELYEQYF
cdr3_nt: TGCGCCAGCAGCCCCGGGACAGAGCTCTACGAGCAGTACTTC

j_call: TRBJ2-4
clone_size: few
v_call: TRBV2
d_call: NA
cdr3_length: 15
cdr3_aa: CASSGGREPKNIQYF
cdr3_nt: TGTGCCAGCAGTGGGGGGCGGGAGCCCAAAAACATTCAGTACTTC

j_call: TRBJ1-1
clone_size: NA
v_call: TRBV5-1
d_call: NA
cdr3_length: 15
cdr3_aa: CASSLAAGVNTEAFF
cdr3_nt: TGCGCCAGCAGCTTGGCAGCAGGTGTAAACACTGAAGCTTTCTTT

j_call: TRBJ2-5
clone_size: NA
v_call: TRBV5-1
d_call: TRBD1
cdr3_length: 13
cdr3_aa: CASRTGTEETQYF
cdr3_nt: TGCGCCAGCAGGACCGGGACAGAAGAGACCCAGTACTTC

j_call: TRBJ1-1
clone_size: NA
v_call: TRBV6-5
d_call: NA
cdr3_length: 15
cdr3_aa: CASSYSTTGNTEAFF
cdr3_nt: TGTGCCAGCAGTTACTCGACGACAGGGAACACTGAAGCTTTCTTT

j_call: TRBJ2-5
clone_size: NA
v_call: TRBV7-8
d_call: TRBD1
cdr3_length: 14
cdr3_aa: CASSLATGGETQYF
cdr3_nt: TGTGCCAGCAGCTTAGCGACAGGGGGAGAGACCCAGTACTTC

j_call: TRBJ2-3
clone_size: few
v_call: TRBV12-3/TRBV12-4
d_call: NA
cdr3_length: 12
cdr3_aa: CASSSGTDTQYF
cdr3_nt: TGTGCCAGCAGTTCGGGAACAGATACGCAGTATTTT

j_call: TRBJ2-1
clone_size: NA
v_call: TRBV28
d_call: TRBD2
cdr3_length: 15
cdr3_aa: CASSLGGSGLHEQFF
cdr3_nt: TGTGCCAGCAGTTTGGGGGGGTCCGGGCTACATGAGCAGTTCTTC

j_call: TRBJ2-7
clone_size: NA
v_call: TRBV3-1/TRBV3-2
d_call: TRBD1
cdr3_length: 14
cdr3_aa: CASSRDRGYYEQYF
cdr3_nt: TGTGCCAGCAGCCGGGACAGGGGATACTACGAGCAGTACTTC

j_call: TRBJ2-2
clone_size: NA
v_call: TRBV6-5
d_call: NA
cdr3_length: 12
cdr3_aa: CASRRDTGELFF
cdr3_nt: TGTGCCAGCAGGCGGGACACCGGGGAGCTGTTTTTT

j_call: TRBJ1-2
clone_size: NA
v_call: TRBV9
d_call: TRBD1
cdr3_length: 15
cdr3_aa: CASQGGDRGVYGYTF
cdr3_nt: TGTGCCAGCCAAGGGGGGGACAGGGGCGTATATGGCTACACCTTC

j_call: TRBJ1-2
clone_size: NA
v_call: TRBV19
d_call: NA
cdr3_length: 14
cdr3_aa: CASSAPGVPYGYTF
cdr3_nt: TGTGCCAGTAGTGCCCCCGGGGTTCCCTATGGCTACACCTTC

j_call: TRBJ1-2
clone_size: NA
v_call: TRBV28
d_call: NA
cdr3_length: 14
cdr3_aa: CASSQGLSLYGYTF
cdr3_nt: TGTGCCAGCAGTCAGGGGCTCTCTCTCTATGGCTACACCTTC

j_call: TRBJ2-5
clone_size: once
v_call: TRBV21-1
d_call: NA
cdr3_length: 17
cdr3_aa: CASSLTIGLAGVKTQYF
cdr3_nt: TGTGCCAGCAGCCTTACCATCGGACTAGCGGGAGTAAAGACCCAGTACTTC

j_call: TRBJ2-1
clone_size: NA
v_call: TRBV7-2
d_call: NA
cdr3_length: 15
cdr3_aa: CASRPRGGPYNEQFF
cdr3_nt: TGTGCCAGCAGACCTCGTGGGGGCCCATACAATGAGCAGTTCTTC

j_call: TRBJ1-6
clone_size: NA
v_call: TRBV10-2
d_call: TRBD1
cdr3_length: 13
cdr3_aa: CASRGQGRSPLHF
cdr3_nt: TGCGCCAGCAGAGGACAGGGACGGTCACCCCTCCACTTT

j_call: TRBJ1-5
clone_size: few
v_call: TRBV4-1
d_call: NA
cdr3_length: 16
cdr3_aa: CASSQGGAGRGQPQHF
cdr3_nt: TGCGCCAGCAGCCAAGGAGGGGCAGGGAGGGGTCAGCCCCAGCATTTT

j_call: TRBJ1-1
clone_size: NA
v_call: TRBV29-1
d_call: TRBD1
cdr3_length: 15
cdr3_aa: CSVRTRGGRITEAFF
cdr3_nt: TGCAGCGTCAGAACGAGAGGGGGCAGGATCACTGAAGCTTTCTTT

j_call: TRBJ1-5
clone_size: NA
v_call: TRBV6-5
d_call: TRBD1
cdr3_length: 14
cdr3_aa: CASPSGGSNQPQHF
cdr3_nt: TGTGCCAGTCCTTCAGGGGGAAGCAATCAGCCCCAGCATTTT

j_call: TRBJ2-7
clone_size: NA
v_call: TRBV27
d_call: TRBD1
cdr3_length: 16
cdr3_aa: CASSLLGQVSSYEQYF
cdr3_nt: TGTGCCAGCAGTTTGCTGGGACAGGTCAGCTCCTACGAGCAGTACTTC

j_call: TRBJ2-7
clone_size: NA
v_call: TRBV18
d_call: NA
cdr3_length: 13
cdr3_aa: CASSRGQQYEQYF
cdr3_nt: TGTGCCAGCTCAAGAGGACAACAGTACGAGCAGTACTTC

j_call: TRBJ2-3
clone_size: NA
v_call: TRBV10-2
d_call: TRBD2
cdr3_length: 15
cdr3_aa: CASSPSGSRADTQYF
cdr3_nt: TGCGCCAGCAGCCCGAGCGGGAGCAGGGCAGATACGCAGTATTTT

j_call: TRBJ2-7
clone_size: NA
v_call: TRBV29-1
d_call: NA
cdr3_length: 12
cdr3_aa: CSVSPGAYEQYF
cdr3_nt: TGCAGCGTCTCCCCCGGGGCCTACGAGCAGTACTTC

j_call: TRBJ1-3
clone_size: NA
v_call: TRBV29-1
d_call: NA
cdr3_length: 12
cdr3_aa: CSVGTVRNTIYF
cdr3_nt: TGCAGCGTTGGGACAGTTAGAAACACCATATATTTT

j_call: TRBJ1-1
clone_size: once
v_call: TRBV20-1
d_call: TRBD1
cdr3_length: 15
cdr3_aa: CSASGQGVVGTEAFF
cdr3_nt: TGCAGTGCTAGTGGACAGGGGGTGGTTGGCACTGAAGCTTTCTTT

j_call: TRBJ2-5
clone_size: NA
v_call: TRBV29-1
d_call: TRBD1
cdr3_length: 15
cdr3_aa: CSVGSGGQGLETQYF
cdr3_nt: TGCAGCGTTGGAAGCGGGGGACAGGGGTTAGAGACCCAGTACTTC

j_call: TRBJ2-7
clone_size: NA
v_call: TRBV28
d_call: NA
cdr3_length: 14
cdr3_aa: CASSPTWGSSEQYF
cdr3_nt: TGTGCCAGCAGTCCCACGTGGGGCTCTAGCGAGCAGTACTTC

j_call: TRBJ2-7
clone_size: NA
v_call: TRBV15
d_call: NA
cdr3_length: 14
cdr3_aa: CATSSRQGGYEQYF
cdr3_nt: TGTGCCACCAGCAGTAGGCAGGGGGGCTACGAGCAGTACTTC

j_call: TRBJ1-3
clone_size: NA
v_call: TRBV15
d_call: TRBD1
cdr3_length: 15
cdr3_aa: CATRSNRGAGNTIYF
cdr3_nt: TGTGCCACCAGATCTAACAGGGGAGCTGGAAACACCATATATTTT

j_call: TRBJ2-1
clone_size: NA
v_call: TRBV28
d_call: TRBD2
cdr3_length: 15
cdr3_aa: CASSLGLAVMDEQFF
cdr3_nt: TGTGCCAGCAGTCTAGGACTAGCAGTTATGGATGAGCAGTTCTTC

j_call: TRBJ1-5
clone_size: NA
v_call: TRBV19
d_call: TRBD1
cdr3_length: 14
cdr3_aa: CASSISGGDGPQHF
cdr3_nt: TGTGCCAGTAGTATATCAGGGGGTGATGGGCCCCAGCATTTT

j_call: TRBJ1-3
clone_size: NA
v_call: TRBV28
d_call: NA
cdr3_length: 15
cdr3_aa: CASSLRGGPGNTIYF
cdr3_nt: TGTGCCAGCAGTTTGAGAGGGGGACCAGGAAACACCATATATTTT

j_call: TRBJ2-3
clone_size: NA
v_call: TRBV11-2
d_call: TRBD2
cdr3_length: 17
cdr3_aa: CASSLGTSATSTDTQYF
cdr3_nt: TGTGCCAGCAGCTTGGGGACTAGCGCGACTAGCACAGATACGCAGTATTTT

j_call: TRBJ1-2
clone_size: NA
v_call: TRBV6-5
d_call: NA
cdr3_length: 13
cdr3_aa: CASSRELDYGYTF
cdr3_nt: TGTGCCAGCAGCAGAGAGCTAGACTATGGCTACACCTTC

j_call: TRBJ2-1
clone_size: NA
v_call: TRBV25-1
d_call: TRBD1
cdr3_length: 16
cdr3_aa: CASSKKGTGSSNEQFF
cdr3_nt: TGTGCCAGCAGTAAAAAAGGGACAGGGTCGTCCAATGAGCAGTTCTTC

j_call: TRBJ2-3
clone_size: NA
v_call: TRBV7-6
d_call: TRBD1
cdr3_length: 17
cdr3_aa: CASSFQTGGLSTDTQYF
cdr3_nt: TGTGCCAGCAGCTTCCAAACAGGGGGCCTTAGCACAGATACGCAGTATTTT

j_call: TRBJ2-1
clone_size: NA
v_call: TRBV11-1
d_call: NA
cdr3_length: 15
cdr3_aa: CASSLKSGSYNEQFF
cdr3_nt: TGTGCCAGCAGCTTAAAAAGCGGCTCCTACAATGAGCAGTTCTTC

j_call: TRBJ2-7
clone_size: NA
v_call: TRBV6-6
d_call: TRBD1
cdr3_length: 17
cdr3_aa: CASSRGTGRLSSYEQYF
cdr3_nt: TGTGCCAGCAGTCGTGGGACAGGGAGGCTAAGCTCCTACGAGCAGTACTTC

j_call: TRBJ2-2
clone_size: NA
v_call: TRBV5-1
d_call: TRBD2
cdr3_length: 17
cdr3_aa: CASSSRGLAGEFGELFF
cdr3_nt: TGCGCCAGCAGCTCACGGGGACTAGCGGGAGAATTCGGGGAGCTGTTTTTT

j_call: TRBJ2-7
clone_size: NA
v_call: TRBV7-2
d_call: NA
cdr3_length: 12
cdr3_aa: CASSLEHYEQYF
cdr3_nt: TGTGCCAGCAGCTTAGAACACTACGAGCAGTACTTC

j_call: TRBJ2-3
clone_size: NA
v_call: TRBV19
d_call: NA
cdr3_length: 15
cdr3_aa: CASTSMKGSTDTQYF
cdr3_nt: TGTGCCAGTACTAGTATGAAGGGGAGCACAGATACGCAGTATTTT

j_call: TRBJ1-6
clone_size: few
v_call: TRBV4-3
d_call: NA
cdr3_length: 15
cdr3_aa: CASSQVVTRNSPLHF
cdr3_nt: TGCGCCAGCAGCCAAGTGGTGACTCGGAATTCACCCCTCCACTTT

j_call: TRBJ2-1
clone_size: NA
v_call: TRBV13
d_call: NA
cdr3_length: 14
cdr3_aa: CASSPRTPNNEQFF
cdr3_nt: TGTGCCAGCAGCCCCCGGACACCGAATAATGAGCAGTTCTTC

j_call: TRBJ2-7
clone_size: NA
v_call: TRBV24-1
d_call: NA
cdr3_length: 15
cdr3_aa: CATSVGRTGEDEQYF
cdr3_nt: TGTGCCACCAGTGTGGGGAGGACAGGAGAGGACGAGCAGTACTTC

j_call: TRBJ2-5
clone_size: NA
v_call: TRBV19
d_call: NA
cdr3_length: 14
cdr3_aa: CASSGGSWQETQYF
cdr3_nt: TGTGCCAGTAGTGGGGGGTCCTGGCAAGAGACCCAGTACTTC